Presented here are 21 T cell receptor beta chains from one specimen sequenced in a study of T cell responses to AZD1222 COVID-19 vaccine. Produced via immunoSEQ multiplex PCR; TCRdb's table is partial and in-frame only. The sample contains 98,000 or so clones, approximately 89% of which appear only once. This specimen consisted of peripheral blood, obtained 28 days after the second dose of the MenACWY control vaccine. The receptor set was obtained from an adult who received the MenACWY meningococcal vaccine as a control.

The CDR3 nucleotides read TGTGCCAGCAGCATCCCCCTAGGGCAGAGCCTTTATAGCAATCAGCCCCAGCATTTT. Translated: CASSIPLGQSLYSNQPQHF. This chain joins TRBV21-1 and TRBJ1-5. TRBV21-1 is a recognized pseudogene. This CDR3 has 19 amino acids.

The rearrangement joins TRBV7-8 to TRBJ1-6; 9 positions agree with TRBD1. CDR1 and CDR2 (germline): SGHVS, FQNEAQ. Germline trimming cut 1 base from V and 10 bases from J; bases unmatched to any gene: 5. The CDR3 spans 15 residues. The CDR3 protein is CASSLGDREYSPLHF. CDR3 DNA sequence: TGTGCCAGCAGCTTAGGGGACAGGGAGTACTCACCCCTCCACTTT.

V gene TRBV5-1 combines with J gene TRBJ2-1; 9 nucleotides match TRBD1. This CDR3 is built from 14 residues. V dropped 4 bases and J dropped 6; count of bases not matched to a gene: 5. The V gene's germline CDR1 is SGHRS and CDR2 YFSETQ. The CDR3, as DNA: TGCGCCAGCAGCCCCGGACAGGGGTTCAATGAGCAGTTCTTC. It yields the protein CASSPGQGFNEQFF.

This clone has more than one count but fewer than ten. J is TRBJ2-2 and V is TRBV6-2 or TRBV6-3; TRBD2 is a possible D gene (6 bases). CDR1 is MNHEY and CDR2 is SVGEGT in the germline V gene. CDR3 length: 15 amino acids. Trimming pared 2 bases from V and 5 bases from J, leaving 12 bases between. This chain's CDR3 is CASSYISGYTGELFF. CDR3 nucleotides: TGTGCCAGCAGTTACATTAGCGGTTATACCGGGGAGCTGTTTTTT.

The chain combines TRBV4-2 with TRBJ2-7, with D tentatively TRBD2 (6 bases). The ends were cut back, 0 bases at V and 2 bases at J, with 14 bases in the middle. The CDR3 runs to 16 residues. Germline V gene data show CDR1 as LGHNA and CDR2 as YNFKEQ. The CDR3 DNA reads as TGTGCCAGCAGCCAAGATCGGCGGGGTCTTACCTACGAGCAGTACTTC. Translating gives CASSQDRRGLTYEQYF.

CDR3 bases: TGTGCCAGTAGTACCGGGACAGGGGATGGCTACACCTTC. Its translation: CASSTGTGDGYTF. This chain uses TRBV19 with TRBJ1-2; 10 nucleotides agree with TRBD1. The CDR3 consists of 13 residues. The germline V gene encodes CDR1 LNHDA and CDR2 SQIVND (reference sequence). With V trimmed by 4 bases and J by 6 bases, 2 bases remained unmatched. Full variable domain (rest looked up from reference TRBV19 and TRBJ1-2): DGGITQSPKYLFRKEGQNVTLSCEQNLNHDAMYWYRQDPGQGLRLIYYSQIVNDFQKGDIAEGYSVSREKKESFPLTVTSAQKNPTAFYLCASSTGTGDGYTFGSGTRLTVV.

This clone came up a few times. The V gene is TRBV18, the J gene TRBJ2-7, with TRBD1 identical over 10 bases. From germline, CDR1 is KGHSH and CDR2 LQKENI. Germline trimming cut 1 base from V and 5 bases from J; bases unmatched to any gene: 8. The CDR3 is 16 residues long. CDR3 nucleotides: TGTGCCAGCTCACCACGAGGAGGACAGGGGGGGGACGAGCAGTACTTC. Amino acids: CASSPRGGQGGDEQYF.

The chain links TRBV27 to TRBJ1-2; possibly TRBD1 for D (6 bases). V lost 0 bases to trimming and J lost 3 bases, with 14 bases between them. The germline gives CDR1 MNHEY, CDR2 SMNVEV (reference sequence). CDR3 length equals 16 residues. In DNA, the CDR3 is TGTGCCAGCAGTTTATCAAGAGGTTCAGGGGACTATGGCTACACCTTC. Residues: CASSLSRGSGDYGYTF.

This chain links TRBV11-3 with TRBJ2-3, with no clear D. Germline V CDR1 and CDR2: SGHNT, YENEEA. This CDR3 comprises 14 residues. Trimming left V 3 bases short and J 4 bases short, with 11 bases between. The CDR3 sequence is CASSFGPSADTQYF. In nucleotides, the CDR3 is TGTGCCAGCAGCTTCGGGCCTTCGGCAGATACGCAGTATTTT.

The V call is TRBV20-1, the J call TRBJ2-6; 7 bases are shared with TRBD1. Looked up from germline, CDR1 is DFQATT and CDR2 is SNEGSKA (reference sequence). CDR3 size: 16 residues. V shed 3 bases, J shed 2 bases, and the junction held 7 bases outside the gene matches. CDR3 residues: CSASPVGGAGANVLTF. CDR3 in DNA: TGCAGTGCTAGTCCGGTAGGGGGCGCTGGGGCCAACGTCCTGACTTTC.

V and J are TRBV7-3 and TRBJ2-7; D uncertain. In germline, CDR1 is SGHTA, CDR2 FQGTGA. CDR3 length: 13 residues. V gave up 5 bases and J gave up 3 bases, with 11 bases separating them. The CDR3, as DNA: TGTGCCAGCAGCCATGACGACGGCTACGAGCAGTACTTC. Protein sequence: CASSHDDGYEQYF. The variable domain in full, completed from reference TRBV7-3 and TRBJ2-7, reads GAGVSQTPSNKVTEKGKYVELRCDPISGHTALYWYRQSLGQGPEFLIYFQGTGAADDSGLPNDRFFAVRPEGSVSTLKIQRTERGDSAVYLCASSHDDGYEQYFGPGTRLTVT.

This sequence joins TRBV4-2 and TRBJ1-4; TRBD1 agrees at 9 bases. This CDR3 contains 15 residues. Germline V lookup: CDR1 LGHNA, CDR2 YNFKEQ. Trimming cost V 5 bases and J 8 bases; bases outside gene matches: 9. In DNA form, the CDR3 reads TGTGCCAGCAGCGCCTACTACAGGGGGCCCGAAAAACTGTTTTTT. Its protein is CASSAYYRGPEKLFF.

The rearrangement links TRBV13 to TRBJ1-1, with D maybe TRBD1 (5 bases). Germline V gives CDR1 PRHDT, CDR2 FYEKMQ (reference sequence). Trimming took off 5 bases at V and 1 base at J, with 17 bases between the two ends. The CDR3 totals 16 residues. In nucleotides, the CDR3 is TGTGCCAGCAGCCCCCGGGGTTACAGGCCGAACACTGAAGCTTTCTTT. Encoded protein: CASSPRGYRPNTEAFF.

The genes are TRBV7-9 and TRBJ1-1; D gene unclear. Trimming pared 1 base from V and 3 bases from J, leaving 18 bases between. CDR3 length: 17 residues. Germline V gene sequence: CDR1 SEHNR, CDR2 FQNEAQ (reference sequence). CDR3 in amino acids: CASSLVSFRERDTEAFF. The CDR3 DNA sequence: TGTGCCAGCAGCTTAGTATCTTTTAGGGAGAGGGACACTGAAGCTTTCTTT.

The gene calls are TRBV18 and TRBJ1-5, with D tentatively TRBD1 (5 bases). This CDR3 comprises 14 residues. Looked up from germline, CDR1 is KGHSH and CDR2 is LQKENI. V was cut by 4 bases and J by 6 bases, with 13 bases left in between. CDR3: CASSQGWGAQPQHF. In nucleotides, the CDR3 is TGTGCCAGCTCACAGGGGTGGGGAGCTCAGCCCCAGCATTTT.

Regarding this clone: This CDR3 is also generated by other DNA sequences in the sample. V gene TRBV5-1 combines with J gene TRBJ1-2, with TRBD1 matching over 10 bases. CDR3 length equals 14 residues. From germline, CDR1 is SGHRS and CDR2 YFSETQ. The trim removed 3 bases at V and 4 bases at J, leaving 3 bases unmatched. CDR3 residues: CASSYGQGGYGYTF. The CDR3, as DNA: TGCGCCAGCAGCTACGGACAGGGGGGCTATGGCTACACCTTC.

The chain links TRBV2 to TRBJ2-5, with a possible D match to TRBD2 (6 bases). V lost 6 bases and J lost 5, with 16 bases in between. The germline gives CDR1 SNHLY, CDR2 FYNNEI. There are 14 residues in the CDR3. The CDR3 coding sequence is TGTGCCAGCAGCGGGACCGGGGCGGGGGAGACCCAGTACTTC. Translated, it gives CASSGTGAGETQYF.

The chain recombines TRBV18 with TRBJ1-6; D gene ambiguous. The CDR3 totals 13 residues. The germline CDR1 and CDR2 sequences are KGHSH and LQKENI. V gave up 2 bases and J gave up 10 bases, with 9 bases separating them. The CDR3 bases are TGTGCCAGCTCACCAGCGCAAGGGTCACCCCTCCACTTT. Its translation: CASSPAQGSPLHF.

This clone showed up just a few times. The chain employs TRBV3-1 (or the pseudogene TRBV3-2) and TRBJ2-7; possible D gene TRBD2, 6 bases. Trimming left V 0 bases short and J 2 bases short, with 17 bases between. The germline V gene has CDR1 LGHDT and CDR2 YNNKEL (reference sequence). This CDR3 spans 17 amino acids. The CDR3 is CASSQEFFRGITYEQYF. The CDR3 DNA reads as TGTGCCAGCAGCCAAGAGTTCTTTCGCGGGATAACCTACGAGCAGTACTTC.

The rearrangement links TRBV29-1 to TRBJ1-1; 7 bases line up with TRBD1. The CDR3 runs to 13 residues. Germline assignment: CDR1 SQVTM and CDR2 ANQGSEA. Trimming removed 6 bases from V and 4 bases from J; junction bases left unmatched: 8. In DNA, the CDR3 is TGCAGCGTCGTAAAGGGGGCCCGCACTGAAGCTTTCTTT. It encodes CSVVKGARTEAFF.

This chain's CDR3 is CAISEFGDNTDTQYF. The DNA of the CDR3 is TGTGCCATCAGTGAGTTTGGGGACAACACAGATACGCAGTATTTT. This chain uses TRBV10-3 with TRBJ2-3, with D perhaps matching TRBD1 (6 bases). This CDR3 has 15 residues. Germline CDR1 reads ENHRY; CDR2 reads SYGVKD. V lost 1 base to trimming and J lost 2 bases, with 10 bases between them.